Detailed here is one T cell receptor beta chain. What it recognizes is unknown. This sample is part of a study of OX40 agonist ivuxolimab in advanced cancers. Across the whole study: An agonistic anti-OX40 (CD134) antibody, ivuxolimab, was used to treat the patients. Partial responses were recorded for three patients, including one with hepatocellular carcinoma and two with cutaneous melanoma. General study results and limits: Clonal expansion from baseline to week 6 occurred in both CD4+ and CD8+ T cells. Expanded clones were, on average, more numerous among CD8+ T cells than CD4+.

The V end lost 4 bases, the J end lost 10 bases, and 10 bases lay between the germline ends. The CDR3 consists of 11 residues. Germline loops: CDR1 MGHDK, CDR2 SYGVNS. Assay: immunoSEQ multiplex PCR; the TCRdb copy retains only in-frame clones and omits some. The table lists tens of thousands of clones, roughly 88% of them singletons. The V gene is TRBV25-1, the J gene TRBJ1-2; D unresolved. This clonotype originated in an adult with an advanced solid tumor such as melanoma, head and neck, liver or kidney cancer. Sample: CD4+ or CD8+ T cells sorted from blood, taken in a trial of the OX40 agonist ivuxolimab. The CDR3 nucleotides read TGTGCCAGCAGTGTGGGGTTTTCCTACACCTTC. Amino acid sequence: CASSVGFSYTF.